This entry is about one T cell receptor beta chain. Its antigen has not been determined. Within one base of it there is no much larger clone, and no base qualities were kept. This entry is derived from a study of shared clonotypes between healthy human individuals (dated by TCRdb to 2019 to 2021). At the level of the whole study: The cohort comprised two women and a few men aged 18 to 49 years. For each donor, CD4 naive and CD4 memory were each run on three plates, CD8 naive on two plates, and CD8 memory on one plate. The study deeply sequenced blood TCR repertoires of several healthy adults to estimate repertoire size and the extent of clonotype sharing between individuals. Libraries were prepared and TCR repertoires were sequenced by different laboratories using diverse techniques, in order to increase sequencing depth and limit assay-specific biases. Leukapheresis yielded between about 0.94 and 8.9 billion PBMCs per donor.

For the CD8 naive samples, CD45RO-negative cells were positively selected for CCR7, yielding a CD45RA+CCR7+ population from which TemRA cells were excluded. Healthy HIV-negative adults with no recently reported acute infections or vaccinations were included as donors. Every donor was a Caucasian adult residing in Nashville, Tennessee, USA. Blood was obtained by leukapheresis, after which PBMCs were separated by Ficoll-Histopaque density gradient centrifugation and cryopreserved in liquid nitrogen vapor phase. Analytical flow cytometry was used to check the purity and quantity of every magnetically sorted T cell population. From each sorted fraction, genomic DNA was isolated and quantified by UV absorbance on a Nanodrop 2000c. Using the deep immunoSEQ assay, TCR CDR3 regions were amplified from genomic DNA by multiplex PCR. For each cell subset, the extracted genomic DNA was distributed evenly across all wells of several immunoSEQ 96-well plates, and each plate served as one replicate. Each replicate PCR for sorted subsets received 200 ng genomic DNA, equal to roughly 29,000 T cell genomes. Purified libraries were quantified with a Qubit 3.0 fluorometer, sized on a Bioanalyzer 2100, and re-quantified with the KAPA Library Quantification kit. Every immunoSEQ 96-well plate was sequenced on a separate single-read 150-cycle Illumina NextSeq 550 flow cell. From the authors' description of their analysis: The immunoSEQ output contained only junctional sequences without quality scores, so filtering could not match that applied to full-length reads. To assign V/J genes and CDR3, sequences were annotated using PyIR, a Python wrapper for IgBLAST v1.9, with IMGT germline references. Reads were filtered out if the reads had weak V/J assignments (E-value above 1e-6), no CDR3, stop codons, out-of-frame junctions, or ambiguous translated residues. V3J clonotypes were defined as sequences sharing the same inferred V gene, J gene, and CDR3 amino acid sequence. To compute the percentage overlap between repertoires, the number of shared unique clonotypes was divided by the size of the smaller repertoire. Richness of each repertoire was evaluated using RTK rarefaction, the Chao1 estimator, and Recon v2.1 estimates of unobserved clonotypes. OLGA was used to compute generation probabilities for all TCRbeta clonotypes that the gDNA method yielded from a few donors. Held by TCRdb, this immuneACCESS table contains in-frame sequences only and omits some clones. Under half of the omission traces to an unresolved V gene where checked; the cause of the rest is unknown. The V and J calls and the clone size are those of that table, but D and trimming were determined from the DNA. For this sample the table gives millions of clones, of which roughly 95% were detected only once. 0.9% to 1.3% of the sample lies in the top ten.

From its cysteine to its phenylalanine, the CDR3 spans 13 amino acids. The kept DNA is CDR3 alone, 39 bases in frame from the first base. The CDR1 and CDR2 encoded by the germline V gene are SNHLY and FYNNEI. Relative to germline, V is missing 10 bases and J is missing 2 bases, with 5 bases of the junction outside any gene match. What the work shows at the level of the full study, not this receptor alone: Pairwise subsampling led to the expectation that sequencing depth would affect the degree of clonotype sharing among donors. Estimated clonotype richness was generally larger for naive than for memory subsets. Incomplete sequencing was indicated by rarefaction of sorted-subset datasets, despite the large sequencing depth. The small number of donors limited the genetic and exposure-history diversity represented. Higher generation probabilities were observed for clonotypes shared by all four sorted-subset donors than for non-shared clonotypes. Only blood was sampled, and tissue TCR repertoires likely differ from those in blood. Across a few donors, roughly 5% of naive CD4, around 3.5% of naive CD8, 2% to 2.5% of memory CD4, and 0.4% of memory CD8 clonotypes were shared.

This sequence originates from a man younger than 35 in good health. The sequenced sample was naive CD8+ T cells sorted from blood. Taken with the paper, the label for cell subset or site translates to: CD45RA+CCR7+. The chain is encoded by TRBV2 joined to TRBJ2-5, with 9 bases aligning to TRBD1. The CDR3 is CATEGTGQETQYF. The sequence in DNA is TGTGCCACCGAGGGGACAGGGCAAGAGACCCAGTACTTC.